The T cell receptor (beta chain) under discussion was sequenced for a study of T cells in Graves' hyperthyroidism and ophthalmopathy. Study-wide points: Blood also contained most expanded thyroid clonotypes above 0.001. Before onset, by a median of approximately 6.2 months, the model predicted ophthalmopathy.

Uncontrolled infection, other autoimmune disease, pregnancy or lactation excluded patients. Diagnoses used clinical symptoms, serum thyroxine and TRAb, thyroid ultrasound and orbital computed tomography. RNA transcripts yielded amplified TCR beta CDR3 regions. A first-round RT-PCR of the TCR CDR3 used the HTBI primer set. TCRdb analysed the multiplex PCR reads with MiXCR anew, one entry per CDR3 protein. The table records fewer than 750,000 distinct CDR3 sequences, about 15% of them present only once. This clonotype was detected many times. The antigen is undetermined. The CDR3 loop spans 15 amino acids. Trimming pared 3 bases from V and 10 bases from J, leaving 19 bases between. CDR1 and CDR2 (germline): MDHEN, SYDVKM.

The sample was blood. This TCR came from a woman aged 45-60 years with Graves' ophthalmopathy. J is TRBJ2-1 and V is TRBV28; perhaps TRBD1 as D (5 bases). DNA of the CDR3: TGTGCCAGCAGTTTTGGCGCGACAGCCCGTCTCGAGCAGTTCTTC. Translation gives CASSFGATARLEQFF.